This note documents a single TCR beta chain sequence. The ends were cut back, 4 bases at V and 8 bases at J, with 8 bases in the middle. From germline, CDR1 is MNHEY and CDR2 SMNVEV (reference sequence). This CDR3 contains 12 residues. This sample is part of a study of technical replicates of blood from several donors. Clones were read by immunoSEQ multiplex PCR, and TCRdb kept only the in-frame ones, dropping some. The top ten hold about 0.4% of the sample, which has about 80,000 clones, around nine tenths seen once. The gene calls are TRBV27 and TRBJ1-4; unclear D gene. The receptor was isolated from a human donor in good health. Specimen: T cells isolated from PBMCs. The CDR3 loop reads CASSSLTEKLFF. Written as DNA, the CDR3 is TGTGCCAGCAGTTCTCTCACAGAAAAACTGTTTTTT.